These 9 T cell receptor beta chains originate from one sample sequenced in a study of blood T cells in healthy people across ages. Combining a sample-barcoded 5' primer with a J-beta primer mix, a second PCR ran for about 7 to 12 cycles. TCRdb redid the calling of the 5' RACE reads with MiXCR, one entry per CDR3 protein. Of 1.5 million to 2 million distinct CDR3 sequences in the sample, 30% to 40% were seen once. The sequenced sample was blood. The receptor set was obtained from a young woman in good health.

This clonotype has at least ten counts. The chain links TRBV5-1 to TRBJ2-1; 10 nucleotides agree with TRBD2. Germline V gives CDR1 SGHRS, CDR2 YFSETQ. V shed 4 bases, J shed 7 bases, and the junction held 11 bases outside the gene matches. The CDR3 has 16 amino acids. CDR3 sequence: CASSLLGTSAFNEQFF. DNA for the CDR3: TGCGCCAGCAGCCTCTTGGGGACTAGCGCGTTTAATGAGCAGTTCTTC.

The J gene is TRBJ2-5, the V gene TRBV25-1, with a weak D call TRBD2 (6 bases). Germline V gene data show CDR1 as MGHDK and CDR2 as SYGVNS. This CDR3 is 17 amino acids long. The V and J ends lost 2 bases and 5 bases respectively, with 21 bases between them. This chain's CDR3 is CASSEVVVSRGRETQYF. CDR3 nucleotide sequence: TGTGCCAGCAGTGAAGTCGTCGTTAGCCGGGGGAGGGAGACCCAGTACTTC.

The chain joins TRBV7-3 to TRBJ2-3, with TRBD2 as a possible D gene (6 bases). V was trimmed by 5 bases and J by 0 bases, leaving 15 bases between them. This CDR3 comprises 16 residues. Germline values: CDR1 SGHTA, CDR2 FQGTGA. CDR3 residues: CASSPLARGSTDTQYF. The CDR3 DNA is TGTGCCAGCAGCCCGTTAGCCCGGGGGAGCACAGATACGCAGTATTTT.

V usage is TRBV4-2 and J usage is TRBJ2-3; 12 nucleotides line up with TRBD2. V dropped 0 bases and J dropped 11; count of bases not matched to a gene: 3. The germline V gene encodes CDR1 LGHNA and CDR2 YNFKEQ. The CDR3 extends over 14 amino acids. The CDR3 sequence is CASSQELAGGRQYF. CDR3 in DNA: TGTGCCAGCAGCCAAGAGCTAGCGGGGGGGCGGCAGTATTTT.

This clonotype was detected only a few times. The chain recombines TRBV20-1 with TRBJ2-1; D may be TRBD1 (6 bases). The ends were cut back, 2 bases at V and 4 bases at J, with 12 bases in the middle. This CDR3 spans 14 amino acids. CDR1 and CDR2 from the germline V gene are DFQATT and SNEGSKA (reference sequence). Written as DNA, the CDR3 is TGCAGTGCTAGATCAGGGGTACGATACAATGAGCAGTTCTTC. It codes for CSARSGVRYNEQFF.

This clonotype was counted a single time. A single base separates this from a much larger clone, so it may be a read error. The V gene is TRBV10-3, the J gene TRBJ2-1; 10 nucleotides line up with TRBD2. Germline V lookup: CDR1 ENHRY, CDR2 SYGVKD. This CDR3 contains 15 residues. The CDR3 coding sequence is TGTGCCATCAGTGTAACTAGCGGGGACTACGATGAGCAGTTCTTC. Translating gives CAISVTSGDYDEQFF.

This clonotype was counted between two and nine times. The rearrangement links TRBV5-1 to TRBJ2-2; D gene unclear. V was cut by 5 bases and J by 5 bases, with 13 bases left in between. The CDR3 is 14 residues long. The germline CDR1 and CDR2 sequences are SGHRS and YFSETQ. In DNA form, the CDR3 reads TGCGCCAGCAGTTCATCGTTGACGACCGGGGAGCTGTTTTTT. Amino acid sequence: CASSSSLTTGELFF.

This clonotype has only a few counts. The J gene is TRBJ2-5, the V gene TRBV3-1; 10 nucleotides align to TRBD2. The CDR3 is made up of 15 amino acids. Germline CDR1 and CDR2: LGHDT and YNNKEL (reference sequence). Losses at the gene ends were 5 bases for V and 2 bases for J; bases not matched to a gene: 5. This CDR3 is CASSTGLAAQETQYF. The CDR3 bases are TGTGCCAGCAGCACCGGACTAGCGGCTCAAGAGACCCAGTACTTC.

The chain employs TRBV5-1 and TRBJ1-2; 9 nucleotides line up with TRBD1. Looked up from germline, CDR1 is SGHRS and CDR2 is YFSETQ. V gave up 4 bases and J gave up 6 bases; unmatched junction bases: 10. CDR3 size: 15 residues. The CDR3 region is CASSVLGQGSHGYTF. The CDR3 DNA reads TGCGCCAGCAGCGTCCTGGGACAGGGCTCACATGGCTACACCTTC.